The clone carrying this T cell receptor (beta chain) was seen ten or more times. Its antigen is still unknown. RNA transcripts were the source from which TCR beta CDR3 regions were amplified. The first round was an RT-PCR with HTBI primers, and the second round was a multiplex PCR. Each CDR3 protein gets one entry after TCRdb re-called the multiplex PCR reads with MiXCR. The sample contains about 210,000 distinct CDR3 sequences, over 25% of which appear only once. Trimming shortened V by 5 bases and J by 5 bases, and 12 bases separated the two germline ends. CDR3 length equals 14 residues. This sample was taken from a study of Graves' ophthalmopathy and Graves' hyperthyroidism. Broader study findings: Sensitivity reached 87.88% and specificity over 65% for a 13-signature model separating ophthalmopathy from stable hyperthyroidism.

Other autoimmune diseases, uncontrolled infections, pregnancy or lactation excluded patients from enrollment. Diagnostic conclusions were grounded in clinical symptoms, serum thyroxine, TRAb, thyroid ultrasound and orbital computed tomography. The material sequenced was peripheral blood. This sequence joins TRBV12-3 or TRBV12-4 and TRBJ2-2, with D possibly being TRBD2 (6 bases). The TCR sequence derives from a man aged 50-59 years with Graves' ophthalmopathy. Here the CDR3 DNA reads TGTGCCAGCAGTCGGGGGTCAGGGACCGGGGAGCTGTTTTTT. Its translation is CASSRGSGTGELFF.